Listed below are T cell receptor beta chains from one sample, sequenced in a study of cytotoxic CD8 clonotypes in ibrutinib-treated CLL. Assay: immunoSEQ multiplex PCR; the TCRdb copy retains only in-frame clones and omits some. The sample consists of under 200,000 clones, about four fifths of them appearing once. This specimen was PBMCs, taken after 24 months of ibrutinib treatment. These receptor sequences come from a human donor with chronic lymphocytic leukemia. Each CDR3 is given with its conserved first and last residue. D genes are given only for firm matches. Size values are once, few and many counts, or a class for expanded clones, and some rows have none.

j_gene	d_gene	len	v_gene	abundance	CDR3aa	CDR3nt
TRBJ1-4	TRBD1	19	TRBV7-6	.	CASSSNLRQGAVRNEKLFF	TGTGCCAGCAGTTCCAATCTCCGACAGGGGGCCGTCCGTAATGAAAAACTGTTTTTT
TRBJ2-3	TRBD2	17	TRBV9	.	CASSVGLAGGGTDTQYF	TGTGCCAGCAGCGTAGGACTAGCGGGAGGTGGCACAGATACGCAGTATTTT
TRBJ2-6	TRBD2	18	TRBV11-1	.	CATRTSGWGGSGANVLTF	TGTGCCACCCGGACTAGCGGGTGGGGGGGGTCTGGGGCCAACGTCCTGACTTTC
TRBJ2-2	.	14	TRBV7-3	.	CASSLGGVTGELFF	TGTGCCAGCAGCTTAGGGGGAGTTACCGGGGAGCTGTTTTTT
TRBJ1-1	TRBD1	16	TRBV7-9	.	CASSARDREGHAEAFF	TGTGCCAGCAGCGCCCGGGACAGGGAGGGGCACGCTGAAGCTTTCTTT
TRBJ2-4	.	17	TRBV19	.	CASSIGGGAVAKNIQYF	TGTGCCAGTAGTATAGGAGGAGGGGCCGTAGCCAAAAACATTCAGTACTTC
TRBJ2-2	TRBD2	17	TRBV18	.	CASSPGLAGVNTGELFF	TGTGCCAGCTCACCGGGACTAGCGGGAGTGAACACCGGGGAGCTGTTTTTT
TRBJ1-1	.	16	TRBV18	.	CASSPRSDSLLFEAFF	TGTGCCAGCTCACCACGGTCGGACAGCCTCCTGTTTGAAGCTTTCTTT
TRBJ1-2	.	13	TRBV19	.	CASGGQTNYGYTF	TGTGCCAGTGGCGGACAGACCAACTATGGCTACACCTTC
TRBJ1-6	TRBD1	18	TRBV6-4	.	CASSRDRGLNSYNSPLHF	TGTGCCAGCAGTAGGGACAGGGGGTTGAATTCCTATAATTCACCCCTCCACTTT
TRBJ2-7	.	16	TRBV9	.	CASSVGSGTSRFEQYF	TGTGCCAGCAGCGTAGGTTCCGGGACAAGTAGATTCGAGCAGTACTTC
TRBJ2-5	TRBD2	15	TRBV7-8	few	CASSLWREGQETQYF	TGTGCCAGCAGCTTATGGCGGGAGGGCCAAGAGACCCAGTACTTC
TRBJ1-1	TRBD1	17	TRBV18	few	CASSPPKTGTMNTEAFF	TGTGCCAGCTCACCACCTAAGACAGGGACGATGAACACTGAAGCTTTCTTT
TRBJ2-1	TRBD2	16	TRBV4-3	few	CASSQEAGTSGRAQFF	TGCGCCAGCAGCCAAGAAGCAGGAACTAGCGGGAGGGCGCAGTTCTTC
TRBJ2-3	.	14	TRBV18	.	CASSPPGLRDTQYF	TGTGCCAGCTCACCACCCGGCCTGAGAGATACGCAGTATTTT
TRBJ1-4	.	15	TRBV6-5	.	CASTDSGRGREKLFF	TGTGCCAGCACTGACTCCGGCAGGGGTCGGGAAAAACTGTTTTTT
TRBJ2-3	.	14	TRBV6-4	.	CASSAGFTTDTQYF	TGTGCCAGCAGTGCGGGCTTCACCACAGATACGCAGTATTTT
TRBJ2-3	.	15	TRBV7-3	.	CASRFRTSRGDTQYF	TGTGCCAGCAGGTTTCGGACATCCCGGGGAGATACGCAGTATTTT
TRBJ2-1	.	14	TRBV7-9	once	CASSPPGTVNEQFF	TGTGCCAGCAGCCCCCCCGGGACCGTCAATGAGCAGTTCTTC
TRBJ2-1	.	15	TRBV6-5	.	CASSYSEGGPYEQFF	TGTGCCAGCAGTTACTCGGAGGGGGGGCCTTATGAGCAGTTCTTC
TRBJ1-2	TRBD1	14	TRBV6-6	few	CATKNRGLYYGYTF	TGTGCCACCAAGAACAGGGGACTCTACTATGGCTACACCTTC
TRBJ1-1	TRBD1	19	TRBV7-9	many	CASSFPGTGGFGLNTEAFF	TGTGCCAGCAGCTTCCCTGGGACAGGGGGGTTCGGTCTGAACACTGAAGCTTTCTTT
TRBJ1-4	.	13	TRBV19	.	CASSIPPIEKLFF	TGTGCCAGTAGTATCCCCCCAATTGAAAAACTGTTTTTT
TRBJ2-7	.	15	TRBV5-1	.	CASSLAGTAGKKQYF	TGCGCCAGCAGCTTGGCAGGGACAGCGGGCAAAAAGCAGTACTTC
TRBJ2-3	TRBD2	17	TRBV7-9	once	CASTPGLAGGRTDTQYF	TGTGCCAGCACCCCGGGACTAGCGGGGGGGCGCACAGATACGCAGTATTTT
TRBJ1-1	.	15	TRBV6-6	.	CVSSTTRTGNTEAFF	TGTGTCAGCAGCACAACCAGAACAGGGAACACTGAAGCTTTCTTT
TRBJ2-7	.	13	TRBV28	.	CASSRDVTYEQYF	TGTGCCAGCAGTCGGGACGTAACCTACGAGCAGTACTTC
TRBJ2-2	.	16	TRBV5-1	.	CASSSGATSNTGELFF	TGCGCCAGCAGCTCCGGGGCAACCTCGAACACCGGGGAGCTGTTTTTT
TRBJ2-1	.	20	TRBV10-3	.	CAISEWNGSPQDEMDYEQFF	TGTGCCATCAGTGAGTGGAACGGCAGTCCCCAGGATGAAATGGACTATGAGCAGTTCTTC
TRBJ2-3	.	17	TRBV11-2	.	CASSNYGQIRSTDTQYF	TGTGCCAGCAGCAACTACGGACAAATCAGAAGCACAGATACGCAGTATTTT
TRBJ1-1	.	14	TRBV18	.	CASSPTRRVTEAFF	TGTGCCAGCTCACCCACGCGGAGAGTCACTGAAGCTTTCTTT
TRBJ1-1	.	15	TRBV28	.	CASSLDGFMNTEAFF	TGTGCCAGCAGTCTCGACGGGTTTATGAACACTGAAGCTTTCTTT
TRBJ1-2	TRBD1	14	TRBV28	.	CASSLGDRYLGYTF	TGTGCCAGCAGTTTAGGGGACAGATATCTTGGCTACACCTTC
TRBJ1-2	TRBD1	13	TRBV29-1	few	CSGRTGTDYGYTF	TGCAGCGGCCGGACCGGGACAGACTATGGCTACACCTTC
TRBJ2-1	.	14	TRBV10-2	.	CASSVASRGNEQFF	TGCGCCAGCAGTGTAGCCTCCCGGGGCAATGAGCAGTTCTTC
TRBJ1-2	.	16	TRBV4-1	once	CASSQDLGEVWQGYTF	TGCGCCAGCAGCCAAGATTTGGGGGAAGTATGGCAAGGCTACACCTTC
TRBJ2-5	TRBD1	13	TRBV2	.	CASSGDRDETQYF	TGTGCCAGCAGTGGGGACAGGGATGAGACCCAGTACTTC
TRBJ2-7	.	13	TRBV6-4	.	CASIQRERYEQYF	TGTGCCAGCATCCAACGGGAGCGCTACGAGCAGTACTTC
TRBJ1-1	.	14	TRBV9	.	CASSVRGKETEAFF	TGTGCCAGCAGCGTAAGGGGGAAGGAGACTGAAGCTTTCTTT
TRBJ1-2	TRBD1	15	TRBV6-5	.	CASSYPRTGSYGYTF	TGTGCCAGCAGTTACCCGCGGACAGGGAGCTATGGCTACACCTTC
TRBJ2-1	TRBD2	15	TRBV7-2	.	CASSSPSGRRNEQFF	TGTGCCAGCAGCAGCCCTAGCGGGAGACGTAATGAGCAGTTCTTC
TRBJ1-5	.	16	TRBV7-8	.	CASSWRPRGANQPQHF	TGTGCCAGCAGCTGGAGACCTAGGGGGGCCAATCAGCCCCAGCATTTT
TRBJ1-5	.	16	TRBV7-8	.	CASNLMGFNSNQPQHF	TGTGCCAGCAACCTAATGGGTTTCAATAGCAATCAGCCCCAGCATTTT
TRBJ1-3	.	14	TRBV5-1	.	CASRFTASGNTIYF	TGCGCCAGCAGGTTCACTGCGTCTGGAAACACCATATATTTT
TRBJ2-1	TRBD2	15	TRBV27	once	CASSLGLAGGFDVFF	TGTGCCAGCAGTCTAGGGTTAGCGGGAGGATTCGATGTGTTCTTC
TRBJ1-1	.	14	TRBV6-6	few	CASSYAGANTEAFF	TGTGCCAGCAGTTATGCAGGGGCGAACACTGAAGCTTTCTTT
TRBJ2-3	TRBD2	16	TRBV7-9	.	CASSFRSGSLTDTQYF	TGTGCCAGCAGCTTTCGGAGCGGGAGTTTAACAGATACGCAGTATTTT
TRBJ1-4	.	13	TRBV28	.	CASSPPAGEKLFF	TGTGCCAGCAGTCCGCCGGCGGGGGAAAAACTGTTTTTT
TRBJ1-1	.	12	TRBV5-1	.	CASSSDRSEAFF	TGCGCCAGCAGCTCCGACAGGTCTGAAGCTTTCTTT
TRBJ2-5	.	13	TRBV29-1	few	CSVGGGRAGTQYF	TGCAGCGTTGGAGGAGGTCGGGCAGGGACCCAGTACTTC
TRBJ2-3	TRBD2	17	TRBV5-1	.	CASSLGGLAGGPDTQYF	TGCGCCAGCAGCTTGGGTGGACTAGCGGGAGGGCCTGATACGCAGTATTTT
TRBJ1-2	.	12	TRBV19	.	CASTLGGSGYTF	TGTGCCAGTACCCTAGGGGGGTCTGGCTACACCTTC
TRBJ2-2	.	14	TRBV30	many	CAWKGTANTGELFF	TGTGCCTGGAAAGGCACAGCGAACACCGGGGAGCTGTTTTTT
TRBJ1-2	.	15	TRBV5-1	.	CASSLRRNGDYGYTF	TGCGCCAGCAGCCTTCGGCGCAATGGGGACTATGGCTACACCTTC